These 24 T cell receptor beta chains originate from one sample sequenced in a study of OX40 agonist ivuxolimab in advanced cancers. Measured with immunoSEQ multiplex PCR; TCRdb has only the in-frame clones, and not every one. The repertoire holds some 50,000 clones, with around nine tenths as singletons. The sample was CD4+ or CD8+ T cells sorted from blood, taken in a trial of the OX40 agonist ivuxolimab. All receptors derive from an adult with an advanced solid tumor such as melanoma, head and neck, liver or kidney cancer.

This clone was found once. The CDR3 DNA reads as TGTGCCAGCAGTAATCGGGATTCTGGGGCCAACGTCCTGACTTTC. Protein product: CASSNRDSGANVLTF. The chain employs TRBV6-6 and TRBJ2-6, with D possibly matching TRBD2 (5 bases). CDR1 and CDR2 (germline): MNHNY, SVGAGI (reference sequence). This CDR3 is built from 15 residues. Trimming pared 5 bases from V and 1 base from J, leaving 9 bases between.

This CDR3 reads CASSERTPAFSLSDTQYF. The CDR3 nucleotides read TGTGCCAGCAGCGAGCGAACCCCCGCTTTTTCTCTTTCAGATACGCAGTATTTT. This chain joins TRBV9 and TRBJ2-3, with D uncertain. V was pared by 3 bases and J by 4 bases, with 24 bases between. Germline V CDR1 and CDR2: SGDLS, YYNGEE. This CDR3 comprises 18 residues.

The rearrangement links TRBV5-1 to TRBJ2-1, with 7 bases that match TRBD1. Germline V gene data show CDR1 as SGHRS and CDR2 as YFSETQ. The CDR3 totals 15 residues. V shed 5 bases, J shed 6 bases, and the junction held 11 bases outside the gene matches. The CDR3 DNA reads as TGCGCCAGCAGGCCTATACGGACAGGCAGCAATGAGCAGTTCTTC. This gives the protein CASRPIRTGSNEQFF. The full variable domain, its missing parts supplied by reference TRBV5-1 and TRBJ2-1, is KAGVTQTPRYLIKTRGQQVTLSCSPISGHRSVSWYQQTPGQGLQFLFEYFSETQRNKGNFPGRFSGRQFSNSRSEMNVSTLELGDSALYLCASRPIRTGSNEQFFGPGTRLTVL.

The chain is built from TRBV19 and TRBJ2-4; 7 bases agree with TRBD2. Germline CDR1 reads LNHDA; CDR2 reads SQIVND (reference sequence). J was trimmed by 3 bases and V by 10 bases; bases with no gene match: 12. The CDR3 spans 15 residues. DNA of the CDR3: TGTGCCACTTCCCGGAGCGGGACCTTCAAAAACATTCAGTACTTC. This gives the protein CATSRSGTFKNIQYF.

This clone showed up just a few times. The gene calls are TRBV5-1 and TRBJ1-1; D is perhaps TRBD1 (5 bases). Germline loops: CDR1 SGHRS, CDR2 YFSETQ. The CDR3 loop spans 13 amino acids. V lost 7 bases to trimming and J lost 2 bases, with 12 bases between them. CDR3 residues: CASCGADNTEAFF. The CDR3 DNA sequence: TGCGCCAGCTGCGGGGCGGACAACACTGAAGCTTTCTTT.

The CDR3, as DNA: TGTGCCAGCAGCCCGCCCTACCGGGTCAACCCTTACAATGAGCAGTTCTTC. This gives the protein CASSPPYRVNPYNEQFF. The rearrangement links TRBV7-9 to TRBJ2-1; D is uncertain. The CDR3 is made up of 17 amino acids. Deletions cut 5 bases from V and 4 bases from J, with 21 bases between. Germline V gives CDR1 SEHNR, CDR2 FQNEAQ (reference sequence).

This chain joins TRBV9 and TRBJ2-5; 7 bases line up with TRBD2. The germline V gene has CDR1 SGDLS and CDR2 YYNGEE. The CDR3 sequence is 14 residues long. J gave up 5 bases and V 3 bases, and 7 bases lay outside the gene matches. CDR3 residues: CASSAGGEGETQYF. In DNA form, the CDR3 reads TGTGCCAGCAGCGCCGGAGGGGAGGGGGAGACCCAGTACTTC.

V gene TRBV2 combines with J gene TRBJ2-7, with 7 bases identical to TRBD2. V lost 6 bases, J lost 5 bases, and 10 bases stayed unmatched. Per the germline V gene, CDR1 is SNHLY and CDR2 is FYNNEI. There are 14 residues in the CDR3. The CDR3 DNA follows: TGTGCCAGCAGGCGCGGGAGTCTCTTCGACGAGCAGTACTTC. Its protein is CASRRGSLFDEQYF.

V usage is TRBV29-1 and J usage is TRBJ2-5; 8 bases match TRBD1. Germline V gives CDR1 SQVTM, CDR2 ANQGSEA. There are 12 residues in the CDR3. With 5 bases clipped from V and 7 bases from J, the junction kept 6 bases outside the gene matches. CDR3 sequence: CSVRQGLGTQYF. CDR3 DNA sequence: TGCAGCGTTAGACAGGGGTTGGGGACCCAGTACTTC.

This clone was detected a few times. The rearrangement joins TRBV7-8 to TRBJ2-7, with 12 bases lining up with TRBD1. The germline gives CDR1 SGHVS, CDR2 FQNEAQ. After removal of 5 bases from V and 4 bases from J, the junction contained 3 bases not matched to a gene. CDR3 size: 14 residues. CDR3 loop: CASSPGQGAYEQYF. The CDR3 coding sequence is TGTGCCAGCAGCCCGGGACAGGGGGCGTACGAGCAGTACTTC.

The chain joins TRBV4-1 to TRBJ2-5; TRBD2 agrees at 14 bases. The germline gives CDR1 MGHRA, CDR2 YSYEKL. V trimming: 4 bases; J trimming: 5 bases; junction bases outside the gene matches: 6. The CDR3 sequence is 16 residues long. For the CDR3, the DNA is TGCGCCAGCAGCCGAGGACTAGCGGGAGGCAGTGAGACCCAGTACTTC. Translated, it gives CASSRGLAGGSETQYF.

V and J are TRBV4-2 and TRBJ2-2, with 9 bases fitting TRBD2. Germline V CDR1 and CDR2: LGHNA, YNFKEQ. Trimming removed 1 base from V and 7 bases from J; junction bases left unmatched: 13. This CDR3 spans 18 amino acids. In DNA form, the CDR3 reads TGTGCCAGCAGCCAAGCAGTTATGGCGGGAGGGCCGTACGGGGAGCTGTTTTTT. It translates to CASSQAVMAGGPYGELFF.

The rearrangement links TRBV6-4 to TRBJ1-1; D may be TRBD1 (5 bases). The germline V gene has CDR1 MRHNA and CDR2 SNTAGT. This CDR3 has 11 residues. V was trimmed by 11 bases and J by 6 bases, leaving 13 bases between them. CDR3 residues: CAWTGDAEAFF. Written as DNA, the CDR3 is TGTGCCTGGACTGGGGACGCTGAAGCTTTCTTT.

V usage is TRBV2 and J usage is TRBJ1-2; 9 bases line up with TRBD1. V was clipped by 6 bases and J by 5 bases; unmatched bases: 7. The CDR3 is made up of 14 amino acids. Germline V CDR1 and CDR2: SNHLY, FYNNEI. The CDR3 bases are TGTGCCAGCAGGACGGGGGGGACAGGGTATGGCTACACCTTC. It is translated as CASRTGGTGYGYTF.

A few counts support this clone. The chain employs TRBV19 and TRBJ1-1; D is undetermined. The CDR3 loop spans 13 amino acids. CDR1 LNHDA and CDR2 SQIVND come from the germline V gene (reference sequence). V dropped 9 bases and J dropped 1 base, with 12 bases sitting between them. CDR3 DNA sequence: TGTGCCAGCACCCGACGGTGGAACACTGAAGCTTTCTTT. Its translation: CASTRRWNTEAFF.

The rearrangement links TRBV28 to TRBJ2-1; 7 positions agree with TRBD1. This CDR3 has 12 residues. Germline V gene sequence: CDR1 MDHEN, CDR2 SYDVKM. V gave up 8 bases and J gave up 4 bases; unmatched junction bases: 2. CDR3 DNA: TGTGCCAGCCAGGGACAGTACAATGAGCAGTTCTTC. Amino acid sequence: CASQGQYNEQFF.

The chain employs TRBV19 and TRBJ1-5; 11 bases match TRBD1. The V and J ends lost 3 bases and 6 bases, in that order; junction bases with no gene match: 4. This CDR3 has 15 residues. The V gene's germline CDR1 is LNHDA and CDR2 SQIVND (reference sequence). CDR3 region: CASSMEDRGPQPQHF. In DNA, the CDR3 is TGTGCCAGTAGTATGGAGGACAGGGGGCCTCAGCCCCAGCATTTT.

The CDR3 region is CATQGRNEQFF. For the CDR3, the DNA is TGTGCCACCCAGGGCAGGAATGAGCAGTTCTTC. The rearrangement uses TRBV6-5 and TRBJ2-1; D is possibly TRBD1 (5 bases). This CDR3 is built from 11 residues. The V end lost 10 bases, the J end lost 7 bases, and 11 bases lay between the germline ends. Germline V gives CDR1 MNHEY, CDR2 SVGAGI.

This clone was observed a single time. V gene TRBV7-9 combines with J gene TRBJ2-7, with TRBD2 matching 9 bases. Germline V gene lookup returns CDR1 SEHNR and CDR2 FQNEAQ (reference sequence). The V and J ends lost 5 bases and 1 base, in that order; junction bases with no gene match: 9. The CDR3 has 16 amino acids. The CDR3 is CASSPKAGGPSYEQYF. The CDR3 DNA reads TGTGCCAGCAGCCCTAAGGCGGGAGGGCCTTCCTACGAGCAGTACTTC. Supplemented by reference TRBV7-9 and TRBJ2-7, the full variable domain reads DTGVSQNPRHKITKRGQNVTFRCDPISEHNRLYWYRQTLGQGPEFLTYFQNEAQLEKSRLLSDRFSAERPKGSFSTLEIQRTEQGDSAMYLCASSPKAGGPSYEQYFGPGTRLTVT.

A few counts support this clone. Here the CDR3 reads CASSLMQGDGYTF. For the CDR3, the DNA is TGCGCCAGCAGCTTGATGCAGGGGGATGGCTACACCTTC. The chain uses TRBV5-1 and TRBJ1-2; 7 nucleotides match TRBD1. Germline CDR1 reads SGHRS; CDR2 reads YFSETQ. This CDR3 contains 13 residues. The V gene end was trimmed by 1 base and the J gene end by 6 bases; junction bases not matched to a gene: 3.

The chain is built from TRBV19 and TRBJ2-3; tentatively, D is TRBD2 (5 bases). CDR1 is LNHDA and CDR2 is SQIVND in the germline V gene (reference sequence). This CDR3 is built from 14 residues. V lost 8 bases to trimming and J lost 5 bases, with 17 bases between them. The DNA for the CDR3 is TGTGCCAGTGCTACACTAGATTTGAGAGATACGCAGTATTTT. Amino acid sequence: CASATLDLRDTQYF.

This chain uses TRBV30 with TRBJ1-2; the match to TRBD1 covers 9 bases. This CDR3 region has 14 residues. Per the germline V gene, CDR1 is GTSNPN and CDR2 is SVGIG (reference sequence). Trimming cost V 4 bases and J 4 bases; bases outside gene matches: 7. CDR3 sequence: CAWKRQGGSYGYTF. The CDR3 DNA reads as TGTGCCTGGAAACGACAGGGGGGAAGCTATGGCTACACCTTC.

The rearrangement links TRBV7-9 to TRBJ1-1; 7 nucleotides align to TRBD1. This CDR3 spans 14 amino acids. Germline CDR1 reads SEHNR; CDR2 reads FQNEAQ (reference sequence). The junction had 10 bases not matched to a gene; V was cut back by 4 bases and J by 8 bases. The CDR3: CASSSVNSDREAFF. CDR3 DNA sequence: TGTGCCAGCAGCTCAGTGAACTCGGACAGGGAAGCTTTCTTT.

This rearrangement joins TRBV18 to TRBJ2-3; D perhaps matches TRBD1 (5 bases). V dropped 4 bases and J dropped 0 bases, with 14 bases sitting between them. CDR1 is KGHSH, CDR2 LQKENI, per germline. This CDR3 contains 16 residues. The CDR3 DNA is TGTGCCAGCTCACGCAGGACAACGATTAGCACAGATACGCAGTATTTT. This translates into CASSRRTTISTDTQYF.